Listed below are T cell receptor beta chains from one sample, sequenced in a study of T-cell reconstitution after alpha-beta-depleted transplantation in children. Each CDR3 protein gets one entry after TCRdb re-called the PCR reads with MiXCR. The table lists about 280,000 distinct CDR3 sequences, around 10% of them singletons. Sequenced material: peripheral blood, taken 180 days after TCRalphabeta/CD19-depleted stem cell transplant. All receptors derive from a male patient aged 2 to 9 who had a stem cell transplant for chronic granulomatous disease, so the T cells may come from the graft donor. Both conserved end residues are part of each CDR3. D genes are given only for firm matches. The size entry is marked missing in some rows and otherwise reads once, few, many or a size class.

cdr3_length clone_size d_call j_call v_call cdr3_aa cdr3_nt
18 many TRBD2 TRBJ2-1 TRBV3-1 CASSQDWLAGGTYNEQFF TGTGCCAGCAGCCAAGATTGGTTAGCGGGGGGTACCTACAATGAGCAGTTCTTC
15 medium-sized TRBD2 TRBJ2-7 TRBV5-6 CASSFTGRAGYEQYF TGTGCCAGCAGCTTTACCGGGAGGGCCGGCTACGAGCAGTACTTC
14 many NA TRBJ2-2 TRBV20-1 CSASTLSNTGELFF TGCAGTGCTAGTACCTTATCGAACACCGGGGAGCTGTTTTTT
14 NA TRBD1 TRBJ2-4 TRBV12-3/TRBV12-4 CASTTTGGKNIQYF TGTGCCAGCACCACCACAGGGGGCAAAAACATTCAGTACTTC
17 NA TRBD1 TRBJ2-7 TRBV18 CASSPLNWDRGSEEQYF TGTGCCAGCTCACCACTAAATTGGGACAGGGGATCGGAAGAGCAGTACTTC
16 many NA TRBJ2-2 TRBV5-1 CASSSPLLANTGELFF TGCGCCAGCAGCTCCCCCCTACTTGCGAACACCGGGGAGCTGTTTTTT
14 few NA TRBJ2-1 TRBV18 CASSPQFGYNEQFF TGTGCCAGCTCACCGCAATTCGGGTACAATGAGCAGTTCTTC
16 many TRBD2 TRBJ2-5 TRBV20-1 CSASDPSGGRGETQYF TGCAGTGCTAGTGACCCTAGCGGGGGTCGAGGGGAGACCCAGTACTTC
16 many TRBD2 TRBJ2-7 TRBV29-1 CSVEEGSGRFSYEQYF TGCAGCGTTGAAGAAGGTAGCGGGAGGTTTTCCTACGAGCAGTACTTC
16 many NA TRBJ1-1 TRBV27 CASSPLLQGMGTEAFF TGTGCCAGCAGTCCTCTCCTACAAGGAATGGGGACTGAAGCTTTCTTT
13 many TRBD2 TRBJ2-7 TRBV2 CASSESWGGEQYF TGTGCCAGCAGTGAGAGCTGGGGGGGCGAGCAGTACTTC
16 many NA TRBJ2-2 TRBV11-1 CASSLRRDTVTGELFF TGTGCCAGCAGCTTACGTCGGGATACGGTCACCGGGGAGCTGTTTTTT
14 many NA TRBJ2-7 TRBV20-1 CSASGPKRSYEQYF TGCAGTGCCTCGGGACCTAAGAGGAGCTACGAGCAGTACTTC